This T cell receptor beta chain emerged from a study of blood T cell repertoires in COVID-19. Across the study: Both acute and convalescent COVID-19 samples were obtained from the United States, Italy and Spain.

The V gene end was trimmed by 4 bases and the J gene end by 5 bases; junction bases not matched to a gene: 12. CDR1 and CDR2 (germline): LNHDA, SQIVND (reference sequence). The CDR3 contains 17 residues. In the original analysis: Reference gene primer amplification yielded estimated nucleated cell counts. Measured with immunoSEQ multiplex PCR; TCRdb has only the in-frame clones, and not every one. V and J calls and clone size follow that table, whereas D and trimming were derived from the DNA. The table shows 83,000 or so clones, with roughly 86% occurring only once. Material for sequencing was peripheral blood. V usage is TRBV19 and J usage is TRBJ2-2; 8 bases agree with TRBD1. This clonotype originated in an elderly man with active or convalescent COVID-19. DNA for the CDR3: TGTGCCAGTAGTACCACCTCCGGGACAGGAGGTACCGGGGAGCTGTTTTTT. Protein: CASSTTSGTGGTGELFF.